The 2 T cell receptor beta chains in this list originate from one sample, sequenced in a study of T-cell memory formation after mild COVID-19. Via MiXCR, TCRdb re-called the 5' RACE reads, giving one row per CDR3 protein. The table records some 250,000 distinct CDR3 sequences, approximately 9% of them present only once. The sequencing sample was made of PBMCs or a T cell subset sorted from them (not recorded which). The receptors derive from a young man who had mild COVID-19 (a few samples of this study predate the infection). Cell type and time point are not known.

The chain joins TRBV9 to TRBJ2-5; D possibly matches TRBD1 or TRBD2 (5 bases each). The CDR3 consists of 14 residues. The V end lost 1 base, the J end lost 2 bases, and 9 bases lay between the germline ends. Germline V gene data show CDR1 as SGDLS and CDR2 as YYNGEE. CDR3 bases: TGTGCCAGCAGCGTAACCGGGACGCAAGAGACCCAGTACTTC. Translated, it gives CASSVTGTQETQYF.

This clonotype was detected a few times. The chain carries TRBV6-2 or TRBV6-3 and TRBJ1-1; D may be TRBD1 (5 bases). Between the trimmed V and J ends, which lost 6 bases and 8 bases, there was a span of 13 bases. CDR3 length: 12 residues. Germline CDR1 is MNHEY and CDR2 is SVGEGT. The CDR3 sequence: CASRTGPTEAFF. DNA for the CDR3: TGTGCCAGCAGAACAGGCCCTACCGAAGCTTTCTTT.